This T cell receptor beta chain was observed in a study of blood T cell repertoires in COVID-19 (dated by TCRdb to 2018 to 2021). About the investigation overall: Samples from collaborators originated in the United States, Italy and Spain and spanned both the acute and convalescent phases of COVID-19. The prospective study material was composed of cDNA or gDNA derived from T cells, B-cell-depleted T cells, or PBMCs. Deeply sampled blood TCRbeta repertoires from subjects exposed to, actively infected with, or recovered from COVID-19 were included in the dataset. The repertoires were made available in a free public database intended to serve as a resource for research on the immune response to SARS-CoV-2. Samples came from the ongoing ImmuneRACE study (first 160 participants) plus 1,254 subjects from 6 global collaborators. A de-identified subject ID, COVID-19 status, age in years and sex were almost always included in the sample metadata. Where HLA class I and class II types were available, the types were taken from metadata supplied by the sample provider, not from assay-based typing.

Each collaborating institution followed its own protocols to collect whole blood in K2EDTA tubes. For TCRbeta analysis, collaborators shipped samples in one of three forms: frozen whole blood, isolated PBMCs, or DNA extracted from either of those sample types. Broad study findings and their caveats: How much clinical and demographic metadata was included differed by source and by participant, and the metadata was provided uncurated.

The immunoSEQ Assay, a bias-controlled multiplex PCR, was used to amplify TCRbeta CDR3 regions from genomic DNA. Per the authors' processing: Nucleated cell counts per sample were estimated from amplification of reference gene primers within the assay. To quantify the absolute abundance of each unique TCRbeta CDR3 rearrangement, sequence reads were collapsed and filtered. For each sample, productive Simpson clonality was calculated by taking the square root of Simpson's diversity index across productive rearrangements. In TCRdb, the immuneACCESS table is reduced to in-frame sequences with V and J assigned. These tables do not hold every clone; where another copy was compared, an unresolved V gene accounts for under half, and the others remain unexplained. V, J and clone size reflect that table, while D and trimming were determined from the DNA. Counted in this sample were roughly 92,000 clones; around 86% of them appeared once. 4.5% to 6% of the sample is taken by the ten largest.

Points on this clone: Its antigen is currently not known. No clone much larger than this one lies a single base away; base qualities are absent.

V trim: 0 bases; J trim: 2 bases; unmatched bases: 4. Per the germline V gene, KGHSH is the CDR1 and LQKENI is the CDR2. From the cysteine through the phenylalanine, the CDR3 covers 15 amino acids. This entry keeps only the CDR3 DNA: 45 bases, framed from base 1. The receptor chain draws on TRBV18 and TRBJ2-7, with 7 junctional bases fitting TRBD2. The sequence was collected from a woman older than 75 with acute or convalescent COVID-19. Sequencing was carried out using peripheral blood. The CDR3 region reads CASSPPRGSAYEQYF. The nucleotides read TGTGCCAGCTCACCACCCCGCGGGAGCGCCTACGAGCAGTACTTC.